Presented here are 12 T cell receptor beta chains from one specimen sequenced in a study of blood T cell repertoires in COVID-19. Repertoires were generated with immunoSEQ multiplex PCR, while TCRdb's copy carries only in-frame clones and drops some. The data show some 96,000 clones, approximately 90% seen once. Source material: peripheral blood. The receptors were sampled from a man aged 50 or older with active COVID-19.

This clone was seen only once. This chain uses TRBV7-2 with TRBJ1-5, with 9 bases matching TRBD1. Trimming at V came to 5 bases and at J to 7 bases, leaving 3 bases not matched to a gene. Looked up from germline, CDR1 is SGHTA and CDR2 is FQGNSA. This CDR3 region has 13 residues. CDR3 loop: CASSRTGAQPQHF. Here the CDR3 DNA reads TGTGCCAGCAGCAGGACAGGGGCACAGCCCCAGCATTTT.

J is TRBJ2-3 and V is TRBV7-2; TRBD2 agrees at 9 bases. Germline trimming cut 2 bases from V and 0 bases from J; bases unmatched to any gene: 9. The CDR3 sequence is 18 residues long. CDR1 is SGHTA and CDR2 is FQGNSA in the germline V gene. CDR3 bases: TGTGCCAGCAGCTTATCTTTCGGCGGGGGGGGTAGCACAGATACGCAGTATTTT. Residues: CASSLSFGGGGSTDTQYF.

This chain connects TRBV18 to TRBJ2-1; the D gene is possibly TRBD1 (6 bases). CDR1 KGHSH and CDR2 LQKENI come from the germline V gene. There are 15 residues in the CDR3. V lost 6 bases and J 1 base, leaving 13 bases between the germline ends. CDR3: CASSADRFSYNEQFF. The CDR3 region has the DNA TGTGCCAGCTCCGCAGACAGGTTTTCCTACAATGAGCAGTTCTTC.

V and J are TRBV6-5 and TRBJ1-1; D not resolved. The V and J ends lost 0 bases and 0 bases respectively, with 5 bases between them. Per the germline V gene, CDR1 is MNHEY and CDR2 is SVGAGI. This CDR3 has 14 residues. The CDR3 DNA reads TGTGCCAGCAGTTACTCTACACTGAACACTGAAGCTTTCTTT. Protein sequence: CASSYSTLNTEAFF.

The chain couples TRBV12-3 or TRBV12-4 to TRBJ1-6; no clear D. The CDR3 covers 13 residues. V gave up 3 bases and J gave up 7 bases, with 7 bases separating them. CDR3 sequence reads: CASSFRRNSPLHF. CDR3 coding DNA: TGTGCCAGCAGTTTTAGGAGGAATTCACCCCTCCACTTT.

This chain uses TRBV21-1 with TRBJ2-2; no DNA check was done on the table's D call, TRBD2. TRBV21-1 is labeled a pseudogene. CDR3 length: 17 residues. DNA of the CDR3: TGTGCCCTCCAGGGACTAGCGGGAGGACCTAACACCGGGGAGCTGTTTTTT. Its protein is CALQGLAGGPNTGELFF.

The chain recombines TRBV5-1 with TRBJ2-7; TRBD1 matches at 8 bases. The V gene end was trimmed by 0 bases and the J gene end by 7 bases; junction bases not matched to a gene: 9. Germline-derived CDR1 and CDR2 are SGHRS and YFSETQ. The CDR3 is 15 amino acids. The CDR3 sequence: CASSLVDRGRREQYF. In DNA form, the CDR3 reads TGCGCCAGCAGCTTGGTCGACAGGGGCAGGAGAGAGCAGTACTTC.

This clone appeared once. The chain employs TRBV18 and TRBJ1-2; the match to TRBD1 covers 8 bases. V lost 5 bases and J lost 5; bases outside the gene matches: 4. Germline CDR1 is KGHSH and CDR2 is LQKENI. CDR3 size: 13 residues. The CDR3: CASSGWTGYGYTF. CDR3 coding DNA: TGTGCCAGCTCAGGATGGACAGGGTATGGCTACACCTTC. Together with reference TRBV18 and TRBJ1-2, the CDR3 gives the full variable domain: NAGVMQNPRHLVRRRGQEARLRCSPMKGHSHVYWYRQLPEEGLKFMVYLQKENIIDESGMPKERFSAEFPKEGPSILRIQQVVRGDSAAYFCASSGWTGYGYTFGSGTRLTVV.

This clone occurred a few times. The CDR3 DNA is TGTGCCAGCAGCTGGCGGTCGGGACAGGGGGCGAATCAGCCCCAGCATTTT. Its protein product is CASSWRSGQGANQPQHF. The rearrangement joins TRBV7-2 to TRBJ1-5; 12 positions match TRBD1. Germline V gene sequence: CDR1 SGHTA, CDR2 FQGNSA. The CDR3 sequence is 17 residues long. Trimming took 4 bases from V and 4 from J; bases not matched to a gene: 8.

The chain has TRBV7-2 and TRBJ2-1, with TRBD2 matching 11 bases. The CDR3 covers 17 residues. The V gene's germline CDR1 is SGHTA and CDR2 FQGNSA. The trim removed 10 bases at V and 3 bases at J, leaving 14 bases unmatched. The CDR3 DNA reads TGTGCCACCCTGGGTCCGGCCGGGACTAGCGGCTACAATGAGCAGTTCTTC. Translating it yields CATLGPAGTSGYNEQFF.

This chain uses TRBV27 with TRBJ1-2, with D possibly TRBD1 on 6 matching bases. Trimming cost V 3 bases and J 8 bases, with 13 bases left between them. Germline V gives CDR1 MNHEY, CDR2 SMNVEV (reference sequence). This CDR3 is 13 amino acids long. CDR3 region: CASSLDSSLGYTF. The CDR3 region has the DNA TGTGCCAGCAGTTTGGACAGCTCGTTGGGCTACACCTTC.

V usage is TRBV4-1 and J usage is TRBJ2-1; TRBD2 agrees at 9 bases. The ends lost 0 bases at V and 8 bases at J; junction bases unmatched: 8. The CDR3 runs 16 residues. Germline V gene sequence: CDR1 MGHRA, CDR2 YSYEKL. CDR3 DNA: TGCGCCAGCAGCCAAGATCTCCTAGCGGGAAGACATGAGCAGTTCTTC. It translates to CASSQDLLAGRHEQFF.